Below, one T cell receptor (beta chain) is given with its context. Its specificity is unknown. Unique molecular identifiers featured in how the TCRbeta library was prepared. TCRdb called the PCR reads again in MiXCR, with one record for every CDR3 protein. The profile shows about 600,000 distinct CDR3 sequences, over 10% of them singletons. The sample comes from a study of T-cell reconstitution after alpha-beta-depleted transplantation in children. Study-level findings and limits: The main origin of T-cell counts and diversity one year after transplant was newly produced T cells. At around two months after transplant, the alpha-beta T cells were reportedly derived from several hundred expanded clones that came from non-depleted graft cells. Diversity of TCRbeta at day 60 was high in some patients, arising from surviving recipient T cells and thymic progenitors.

Germline V lookup: CDR1 SGHTA, CDR2 FQGTGA. V shed 5 bases and J 3 bases; nucleotides not matched to a gene: 9. This CDR3 comprises 18 residues. The sequence came from a male patient younger than 18 who had a stem cell transplant for acute myeloid leukemia, so the T cells may come from the graft donor. V and J are TRBV7-3 and TRBJ2-2; TRBD2 matches 13 bases. Sequences were derived from PBMCs, mostly from graft donor cells, sampled 360 days after TCRalphabeta/CD19-depleted stem cell transplant. CDR3 residues: CASSPGLAGVLDTGELFF. CDR3 in DNA: TGTGCCAGCAGCCCCGGACTAGCGGGAGTCCTCGACACCGGGGAGCTGTTTTTT.